One and the same sample provided the 12 T cell receptor beta chains below, sequenced in a study of T cell changes during pregnancy in multiple sclerosis. Sequencing was performed with immunoSEQ multiplex PCR; in TCRdb, only in-frame clones are kept and a portion is missing. Of tens of thousands of clones listed, roughly nine tenths are singletons. The sequenced sample was peripheral blood, obtained in the first trimester of pregnancy. The receptors originated from a female donor in good health, enrolled as a control in a pregnancy study.

This chain connects TRBV6-1 to TRBJ1-5; TRBD1 agrees at 8 bases. Germline V CDR1 and CDR2: MNHNS, SASEGT. With V trimmed by 8 bases and J by 6 bases, 6 bases remained unmatched. The CDR3 consists of 13 residues. The CDR3 region is CASGLQGGQPQHF. The CDR3 DNA reads TGTGCCAGCGGTCTACAGGGGGGTCAGCCCCAGCATTTT.

The chain has TRBV15 and TRBJ2-1, with 7 bases matching TRBD2. Trimming at V came to 0 bases and at J to 10 bases, leaving 3 bases not matched to a gene. This CDR3 comprises 13 residues. The germline CDR1 and CDR2 sequences are LNHNV and YYDKDF (reference sequence). CDR3 amino acids: CATSRDRAGEQFF. The CDR3 DNA reads TGTGCCACCAGCAGAGATCGAGCGGGAGAGCAGTTCTTC.

The rearrangement joins TRBV9 to TRBJ2-1; TRBD1 is a possible D gene (6 bases). CDR1 and CDR2 (germline): SGDLS, YYNGEE. The V end was cut by 3 bases, the J end by 4 bases, with 11 bases between. This CDR3 region has 14 residues. This CDR3 is CASSAGDIYNEQFF. For the CDR3, the DNA is TGTGCCAGCAGCGCTGGGGACATTTACAATGAGCAGTTCTTC.

The gene calls are TRBV1 and TRBJ1-2; TRBD1 was called by the table and not checked on the DNA. TRBV1 is a known pseudogene. This CDR3 contains 14 residues. The DNA of the CDR3 is TGCACCAGCAGGAGGGGACATAAGTGGCATGGCTACACCTTC. Its translation is CTSRRGHKWHGYTF.

V usage is TRBV4-1 and J usage is TRBJ2-5; no clear D gene. Deletions cut 1 base from V and 4 bases from J, with 16 bases between. The CDR3 runs to 16 residues. Per the germline V gene, CDR1 is MGHRA and CDR2 is YSYEKL. The CDR3 loop reads CASSQVNTGVSETQYF. The CDR3, as DNA: TGCGCCAGCAGCCAAGTTAACACGGGTGTATCAGAGACCCAGTACTTC.

This chain uses TRBV18 with TRBJ2-5; 7 nucleotides match TRBD1. V lost 2 bases and J lost 0; bases outside the gene matches: 3. From germline, CDR1 is KGHSH and CDR2 LQKENI. The CDR3 is 15 amino acids. The CDR3 is CASSPGQGDQETQYF. The CDR3 coding sequence is TGTGCCAGCTCACCAGGGCAGGGGGACCAAGAGACCCAGTACTTC.

This chain connects TRBV19 to TRBJ2-3; a possible D gene is TRBD1 (5 bases). With 4 bases removed from V and 1 base from J, the gap between germline ends came to 9 bases. CDR1 LNHDA and CDR2 SQIVND come from the germline V gene (reference sequence). This CDR3 has 14 residues. The CDR3 loop reads CASSTRVGTDTQYF. In DNA, the CDR3 is TGTGCCAGTAGTACCAGGGTTGGCACAGATACGCAGTATTTT.

The chain carries TRBV18 and TRBJ2-1; D not certain. The germline gives CDR1 KGHSH, CDR2 LQKENI. The CDR3 consists of 15 residues. The V and J ends lost 3 bases and 6 bases respectively, with 15 bases between them. This CDR3 is CASSPRAPPLNEQFF. In DNA form, the CDR3 reads TGTGCCAGCTCACCTCGCGCACCCCCACTCAATGAGCAGTTCTTC.

This clone was seen once. The rearrangement uses TRBV4-2 and TRBJ2-7; TRBD1 might be the D (6 bases). The V end lost 5 bases, the J end lost 2 bases, and 19 bases lay between the germline ends. CDR3 length: 16 amino acids. The germline gives CDR1 LGHNA, CDR2 YNFKEQ. CDR3 in amino acids: CASSVSSAGTPYEQYF. The CDR3 DNA sequence: TGTGCCAGCAGCGTCTCCTCCGCCGGGACACCCTACGAGCAGTACTTC.

The rearrangement uses TRBV28 and TRBJ2-5; possible D gene TRBD2, 5 bases. CDR1 is MDHEN and CDR2 is SYDVKM in the germline V gene. V was clipped by 2 bases and J by 0 bases, with 10 bases between them. The CDR3 has 15 amino acids. Written as DNA, the CDR3 is TGTGCCAGCAGTTTAGTTAGCGACCACCAAGAGACCCAGTACTTC. Its translation: CASSLVSDHQETQYF. Based on the CDR3 plus reference TRBV28 and TRBJ2-5, the full variable domain is DVKVTQSSRYLVKRTGEKVFLECVQDMDHENMFWYRQDPGLGLRLIYFSYDVKMKEKGDIPEGYSVSREKKERFSLILESASTNQTSMYLCASSLVSDHQETQYFGPGTRLLVL.

The CDR3 bases are TGTGCCAGCAGTTTATGGCAGGGGGCCCAAGAGACCCAGTACTTC. Translating gives CASSLWQGAQETQYF. The chain couples TRBV27 to TRBJ2-5; 8 nucleotides agree with TRBD1. Germline CDR1 and CDR2: MNHEY and SMNVEV (reference sequence). The CDR3 sequence is 15 residues long. Unmatched junction bases numbered 2, after V lost 1 base and J lost 1 base.

The rearrangement links TRBV7-2 to TRBJ2-3, with TRBD2 as a possible D gene (5 bases). CDR3 length: 17 residues. The V gene's germline CDR1 is SGHTA and CDR2 FQGNSA. Trimming shortened V by 6 bases and J by 0 bases, and 19 bases separated the two germline ends. In nucleotides, the CDR3 is TGTGCCAGCAGGCTAGCCGACCCAGCGGAAAGCACAGATACGCAGTATTTT. The encoded protein is CASRLADPAESTDTQYF.